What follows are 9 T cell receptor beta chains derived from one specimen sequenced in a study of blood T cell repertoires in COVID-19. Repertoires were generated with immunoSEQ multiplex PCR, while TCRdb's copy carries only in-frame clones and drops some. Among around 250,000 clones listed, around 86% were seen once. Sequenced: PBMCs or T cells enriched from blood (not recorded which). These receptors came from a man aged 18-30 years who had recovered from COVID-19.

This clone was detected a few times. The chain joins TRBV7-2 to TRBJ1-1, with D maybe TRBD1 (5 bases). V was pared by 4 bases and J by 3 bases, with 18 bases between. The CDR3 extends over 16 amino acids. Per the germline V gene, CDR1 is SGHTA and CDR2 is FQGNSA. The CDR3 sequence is CASSSTGGGIHTEAFF. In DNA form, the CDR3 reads TGTGCCAGCAGCTCAACGGGGGGAGGCATTCACACTGAAGCTTTCTTT.

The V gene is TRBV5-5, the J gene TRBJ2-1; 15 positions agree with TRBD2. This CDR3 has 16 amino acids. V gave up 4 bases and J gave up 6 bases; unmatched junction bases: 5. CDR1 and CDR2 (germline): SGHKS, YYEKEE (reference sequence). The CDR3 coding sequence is TGTGCCAGCAGCCTGGGACTAGCGGGGGGTTCCAATGAGCAGTTCTTC. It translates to CASSLGLAGGSNEQFF.

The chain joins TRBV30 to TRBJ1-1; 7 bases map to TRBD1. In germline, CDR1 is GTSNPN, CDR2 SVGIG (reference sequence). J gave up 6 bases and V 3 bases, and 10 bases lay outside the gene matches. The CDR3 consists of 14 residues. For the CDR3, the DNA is TGTGCCTGGAGGTACCATGACAGGGCCCCTGAAGCTTTCTTT. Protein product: CAWRYHDRAPEAFF.

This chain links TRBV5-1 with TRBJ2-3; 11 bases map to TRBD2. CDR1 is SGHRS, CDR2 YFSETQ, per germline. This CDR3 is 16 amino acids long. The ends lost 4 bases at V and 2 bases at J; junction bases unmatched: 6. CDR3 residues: CASSPGTSGYTDTQYF. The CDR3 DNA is TGCGCCAGCAGCCCCGGGACTAGCGGTTACACAGATACGCAGTATTTT.

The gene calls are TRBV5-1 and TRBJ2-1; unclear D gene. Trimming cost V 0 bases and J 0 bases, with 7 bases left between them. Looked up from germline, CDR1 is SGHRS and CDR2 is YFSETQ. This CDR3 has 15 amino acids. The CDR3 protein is CASSLDHGSYNEQFF. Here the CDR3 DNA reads TGCGCCAGCAGCTTGGACCACGGCTCCTACAATGAGCAGTTCTTC.

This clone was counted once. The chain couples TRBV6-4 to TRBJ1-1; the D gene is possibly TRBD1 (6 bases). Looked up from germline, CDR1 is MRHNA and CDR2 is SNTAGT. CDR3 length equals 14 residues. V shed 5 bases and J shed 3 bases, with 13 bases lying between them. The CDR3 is CASSQQGEDTEAFF. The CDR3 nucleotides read TGTGCCAGCAGTCAACAGGGTGAGGACACTGAAGCTTTCTTT.

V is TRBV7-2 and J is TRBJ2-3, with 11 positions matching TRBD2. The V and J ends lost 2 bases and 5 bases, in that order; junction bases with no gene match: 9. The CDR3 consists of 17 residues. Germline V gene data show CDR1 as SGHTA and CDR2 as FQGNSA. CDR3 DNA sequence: TGTGCCAGCAGCTTAATGCAGTCCGGGACTAGCGGAGATACGCAGTATTTT. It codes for CASSLMQSGTSGDTQYF.

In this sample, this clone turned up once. CDR3 nucleotide sequence: TGTGCCAGCAGTCCGTTTACAGATACGCAGTATTTT. Its translation: CASSPFTDTQYF. This chain uses TRBV28 with TRBJ2-3, with D unclear. CDR1 is MDHEN and CDR2 is SYDVKM in the germline V gene. The V end lost 5 bases, the J end lost 3 bases, and 6 bases lay between the germline ends. This CDR3 has 12 amino acids.

The DNA of the CDR3 is TGTGCCAGCAGTGTCCTCAGAGGGCCCCAGCATTTT. Residues: CASSVLRGPQHF. The chain uses TRBV12-3 or TRBV12-4 and TRBJ1-5; D remains ambiguous. The CDR3 has 12 amino acids. The V end was cut by 5 bases, the J end by 9 bases, with 11 bases between.